The 4 T cell receptor beta chains below come from one sample, sequenced in a study of shared clonotypes between healthy human individuals. Sequencing was performed with immunoSEQ multiplex PCR; in TCRdb, only in-frame clones are kept and a portion is missing. The sample yields 950,000 to 1,100,000 clones, 70% to 80% seen once. Sequencing used memory CD4+ T cells from PBMCs. Subset in this sample: CD45RA-negative fraction. These receptors were taken from a young man in good health. Some clones in this sample may be carry-over from other donors' samples.

A single count supports this clone. This chain connects TRBV10-3 to TRBJ1-4, with unresolved D. There are 17 residues in the CDR3. The ends were cut back, 0 bases at V and 0 bases at J, with 11 bases in the middle. Germline V gene lookup returns CDR1 ENHRY and CDR2 SYGVKD. This chain's CDR3 is CAISESLGLATNEKLFF. The DNA for the CDR3 is TGTGCCATCAGTGAGTCGTTAGGGCTTGCAACTAATGAAAAACTGTTTTTT.

This clone was counted once. This rearrangement joins TRBV28 to TRBJ1-1; tentative D call: TRBD1 (6 bases). This CDR3 has 14 amino acids. Looked up from germline, CDR1 is MDHEN and CDR2 is SYDVKM. V lost 4 bases and J lost 8, with 17 bases in between. The CDR3 nucleotides are TGTGCCAGCAGTTCTCACGGGGGGGGCTGGGAAGCTTTCTTT. It is translated as CASSSHGGGWEAFF.

This clone was found many times. The V call is TRBV30, the J call TRBJ1-3; no reliable D call. This CDR3 region has 12 residues. From germline, CDR1 is GTSNPN and CDR2 SVGIG (reference sequence). Trimming left V 0 bases short and J 3 bases short, with 3 bases between. Here the CDR3 DNA reads TGTGCCTGGAGTGTAATTGGAAACACCATATATTTT. Its translation is CAWSVIGNTIYF.

The chain employs TRBV5-1 and TRBJ1-2; 11 bases align to TRBD1. Losses at the gene ends were 4 bases for V and 2 bases for J; bases not matched to a gene: 7. Germline CDR1 is SGHRS and CDR2 is YFSETQ. The CDR3 is 16 residues long. The CDR3 sequence is CASSPPGTGGNYGYTF. CDR3 bases: TGCGCCAGCAGCCCACCCGGGACAGGGGGGAACTATGGCTACACCTTC.